Below are 10 T cell receptor beta chains sequenced from a single sample in a study of CD8 T cells in ankylosing spondylitis. A single record per CDR3 protein comes from TCRdb applying MiXCR to the 5' RACE reads. The data show some 130,000 distinct CDR3 sequences, about 7.3% seen once. Material: blood, either unsorted or a sorted T cell fraction (not recorded which). These receptor sequences come from a female donor with ankylosing spondylitis or in good health (not recorded which).

This clonotype was seen ten or more times. The rearrangement joins TRBV29-1 to TRBJ1-1; 10 positions agree with TRBD1. J gave up 0 bases and V 7 bases, and 2 bases lay outside the gene matches. Germline V gives CDR1 SQVTM, CDR2 ANQGSEA. The CDR3 covers 13 residues. CDR3 in DNA: TGCAGCGCCGGACAGGGGGTGAACACTGAAGCTTTCTTT. Its translation is CSAGQGVNTEAFF.

This clonotype showed up many times. The CDR3 sequence: CASSLQGSHQPQHF. The CDR3 DNA is TGTGCCAGCAGTTTACAGGGGTCGCATCAGCCCCAGCATTTT. The chain recombines TRBV27 with TRBJ1-5; a possible D gene is TRBD1 (6 bases). The CDR3 contains 14 residues. Trimming removed 2 bases at V and 5 bases at J, with 10 bases between. Germline V CDR1 and CDR2: MNHEY, SMNVEV (reference sequence).

This clonotype has ten or more counts. The CDR3 sequence: CASSFTSPNTEAFF. CDR3 nucleotide sequence: TGCGCCAGCAGCTTCACGTCACCGAACACTGAAGCTTTCTTT. This chain connects TRBV5-1 to TRBJ1-1, with no clear D. Germline V CDR1 and CDR2: SGHRS, YFSETQ. Between the trimmed V and J ends, which lost 2 bases and 1 base, there was a span of 9 bases. The CDR3 totals 14 residues.

This clonotype was seen repeatedly, ten times or more. The V gene is TRBV12-3 or TRBV12-4, the J gene TRBJ2-7; 7 bases map to TRBD2. The CDR3 is 15 residues long. The J segment lost 7 bases and the V segment lost 7 bases, leaving 16 bases of the junction unmatched. The CDR3 loop is CASTLGSRGVGEQYF. The DNA of the CDR3 is TGTGCCAGCACCTTAGGGTCCCGGGGGGTGGGAGAGCAGTACTTC.

Note on this clonotype: This could be a read error, since a much larger clone is one nucleotide away. The V call is TRBV20-1, the J call TRBJ1-1, with D tentatively TRBD1 (5 bases). With 5 bases removed from V and 4 bases from J, the gap between germline ends came to 11 bases. This CDR3 comprises 12 residues. CDR1 is DFQATT and CDR2 is SNEGSKA in the germline V gene (reference sequence). The CDR3 sequence: CSAQGAATEAFF. The CDR3 DNA follows: TGCAGTGCTCAAGGGGCCGCCACTGAAGCTTTCTTT.

This clonotype was recorded many times. V is TRBV25-1 and J is TRBJ2-7; 8 nucleotides agree with TRBD2. This CDR3 is 16 amino acids long. With 6 bases clipped from V and 7 bases from J, the junction kept 17 bases outside the gene matches. CDR1 MGHDK and CDR2 SYGVNS come from the germline V gene. The CDR3 region is CASSPTWGRGANEQYF. The CDR3 nucleotides read TGTGCCAGCAGCCCCACCTGGGGGCGGGGGGCCAATGAGCAGTACTTC.

This clonotype was seen ten or more times. V usage is TRBV15 and J usage is TRBJ1-2; D possibly corresponds to TRBD1 (5 bases). This CDR3 has 14 residues. CDR1 is LNHNV and CDR2 is YYDKDF in the germline V gene (reference sequence). The V gene lost 3 bases and the J gene lost 5 bases, with 13 bases spanning the gap. DNA for the CDR3: TGTGCCACCAGCAGGGGGACGGCCCGGTATGGCTACACCTTC. This gives the protein CATSRGTARYGYTF.

Ten or more counts support this clonotype. The CDR3 region is CSARVWQQETQYF. Here the CDR3 DNA reads TGCAGTGCTAGAGTTTGGCAGCAAGAGACCCAGTACTTC. The chain has TRBV20-1 and TRBJ2-5, with unresolved D. The CDR3 is made up of 13 amino acids. Trimming took off 1 base at V and 2 bases at J, with 8 bases between the two ends. Germline assignment: CDR1 DFQATT and CDR2 SNEGSKA (reference sequence).

This chain connects TRBV7-9 to TRBJ1-2; 10 bases fit TRBD1. Germline V lookup: CDR1 SEHNR, CDR2 FQNEAQ (reference sequence). The J segment lost 8 bases and the V segment lost 6 bases, leaving 12 bases of the junction unmatched. The CDR3 extends over 15 amino acids. The CDR3 is CASSTGTGAQGGYTF. The CDR3 nucleotides read TGTGCCAGCAGTACAGGGACAGGGGCCCAAGGAGGCTACACCTTC.

This clonotype was counted at least ten times. The chain employs TRBV6-1 and TRBJ1-2; tentative D call: TRBD1 (6 bases). V shed 6 bases and J shed 2 bases, with 10 bases lying between them. Germline CDR1 is MNHNS and CDR2 is SASEGT. The CDR3 runs to 13 residues. The CDR3 bases are TGTGCCAGCAGATGGACAGCGAACTATGGCTACACCTTC. This codes for CASRWTANYGYTF.